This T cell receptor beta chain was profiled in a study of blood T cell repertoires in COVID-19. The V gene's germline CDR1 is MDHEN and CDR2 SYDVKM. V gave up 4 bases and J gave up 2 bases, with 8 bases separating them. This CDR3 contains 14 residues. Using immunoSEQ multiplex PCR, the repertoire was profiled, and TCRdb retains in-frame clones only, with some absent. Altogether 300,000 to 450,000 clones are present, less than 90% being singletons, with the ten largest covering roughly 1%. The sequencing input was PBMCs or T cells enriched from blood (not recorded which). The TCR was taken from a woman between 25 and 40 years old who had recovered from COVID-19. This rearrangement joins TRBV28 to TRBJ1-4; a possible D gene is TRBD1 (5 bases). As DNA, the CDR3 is TGTGCCAGCAGTTCCGCAGGGACTAATGAAAAACTGTTTTTT. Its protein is CASSSAGTNEKLFF.